The clone carrying this T cell receptor (beta chain) was detected ten times or more. Germline loops: CDR1 MNHEY, CDR2 SVGEGT. Trimming left V 0 bases short and J 4 bases short, with 7 bases between. CDR3 length equals 13 residues. TCRbeta library construction was performed incorporating unique molecular identifiers. TCRdb re-called the PCR reads through MiXCR, storing one row per CDR3 protein. The table lists about 230,000 distinct CDR3 sequences, around 13% of them singletons. This record belongs to a study of T-cell reconstitution after alpha-beta-depleted transplantation in children. The receptor comes from a human donor who donated a stem cell graft to a child with acute lymphoblastic leukemia. V gene TRBV6-2 or TRBV6-3 combines with J gene TRBJ2-7; D is uncertain. Specimen: PBMCs from the stem cell graft donor, collected from the stem cell graft. The chain's CDR3 is CASSYSRRYEQYF. The CDR3 nucleotides read TGTGCCAGCAGTTACTCGAGACGGTACGAGCAGTACTTC.